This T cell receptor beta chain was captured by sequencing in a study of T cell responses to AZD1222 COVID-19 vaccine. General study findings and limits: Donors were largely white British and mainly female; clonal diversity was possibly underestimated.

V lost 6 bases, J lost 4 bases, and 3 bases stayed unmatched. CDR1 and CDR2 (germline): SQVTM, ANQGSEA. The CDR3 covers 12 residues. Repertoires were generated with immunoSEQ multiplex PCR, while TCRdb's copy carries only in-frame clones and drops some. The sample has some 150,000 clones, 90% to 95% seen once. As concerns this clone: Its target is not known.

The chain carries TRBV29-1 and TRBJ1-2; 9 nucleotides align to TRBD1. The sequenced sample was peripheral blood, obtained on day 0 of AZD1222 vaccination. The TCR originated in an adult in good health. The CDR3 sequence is CSVRTGVYGYTF. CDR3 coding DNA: TGCAGCGTCCGGACAGGGGTCTATGGCTACACCTTC.